Described below is a single T cell receptor beta chain sequence and its context. The sample carries other DNA sequences with the same CDR3. Original processing notes: How many nucleated cells were present was estimated from reference gene primer amplification. Only in-frame clones appear in the TCRdb table, and some are missing; sequencing was by immunoSEQ multiplex PCR. The V and J calls and clone size are taken from that table; D and trimming were inferred from the DNA. The sample records 150,000 to 180,000 clones, approximately 80% being singletons. The data were taken from a study of blood T cell repertoires in COVID-19. Germline loops: CDR1 MNHEY, CDR2 SVGAGI. Trimming removed 8 bases from V and 5 bases from J; junction bases left unmatched: 7. The CDR3 totals 14 residues.

The source is a woman between 55 and 75 years old with acute or convalescent COVID-19. Material: peripheral blood. The rearrangement uses TRBV6-5 and TRBJ2-1, with 9 bases fitting TRBD1. CDR3 in DNA: TGTGCCAGCTGCCCCGGGACAGGGAACAATGAGCAGTTCTTC. Amino acid sequence: CASCPGTGNNEQFF.